The clone carrying this T cell receptor (beta chain) was observed a handful of times. Antigen: not known. This sample is drawn from a study of cytomegalovirus exposure and HLA in healthy donors. Germline CDR1 SGHDT, CDR2 YYEEEE. The V and J ends lost 5 bases and 2 bases, in that order; junction bases with no gene match: 5. This CDR3 contains 14 residues. Primers for the PCR totalled 60 Vbeta and 13 Jbeta. Profiled with immunoSEQ multiplex PCR; TCRdb holds only in-frame clones, not every one. This table has 100,000 to 150,000 clones, around two thirds appearing once. Findings and caveats of the study: Later analysis found that TCR beta chains associated with HLA were more clonally expanded than other, equally common chains. Donors were assumed by presence/absence analyses to have roughly uniform sequencing depth.

The chain recombines TRBV5-6 with TRBJ2-7; 9 nucleotides align to TRBD1. The source material was PBMCs. The clonotype comes from a man aged 60-69 years in good health and CMV-seropositive. The CDR3 here is CASRYRDRAYEQYF. CDR3 nucleotides: TGTGCCAGCAGATACCGGGACAGGGCCTACGAGCAGTACTTC. The entire variable domain, with the rest obtained from reference TRBV5-6 and TRBJ2-7, is as follows: DAGVTQSPTHLIKTRGQQVTLRCSPKSGHDTVSWYQQALGQGPQFIFQYYEEEERQRGNFPDRFSGHQFPNYSSELNVNALLLGDSALYLCASRYRDRAYEQYFGPGTRLTVT.